These 17 T cell receptor beta chains were sequenced from one sample in a study of blood T cell repertoires in COVID-19. Sequencing used immunoSEQ multiplex PCR; TCRdb keeps in-frame clones, though not all of them. Among tens of thousands of clones listed, almost 80% were seen once. The sequenced sample consisted of peripheral blood. Source of these receptors: a human donor in a cohort sampled during active COVID-19.

The V and J genes are TRBV6-5 and TRBJ1-3; 7 nucleotides line up with TRBD1. Germline loops: CDR1 MNHEY, CDR2 SVGAGI. V dropped 11 bases and J dropped 1; count of bases not matched to a gene: 8. The CDR3 runs to 14 residues. CDR3 sequence reads: CAGSMTGSGNTIYF. The CDR3 DNA follows: TGTGCCGGATCAATGACAGGGTCTGGAAACACCATATATTTT.

This clone was recorded once. The chain joins TRBV7-9 to TRBJ2-6; tentative D call: TRBD2 (5 bases). This CDR3 is built from 15 residues. Germline CDR1 and CDR2: SEHNR and FQNEAQ (reference sequence). V was shortened by 3 bases and J by 2 bases, with 8 bases between the two germline ends. The CDR3 coding sequence is TGTGCCAGCAGCTTGCCCGGGGCTGGGGCCAACGTCCTGACTTTC. Translating gives CASSLPGAGANVLTF.

The V gene is TRBV9, the J gene TRBJ2-5, with 8 bases aligning to TRBD2. CDR1 is SGDLS, CDR2 YYNGEE, per germline. This CDR3 is built from 15 residues. Trimming removed 2 bases from V and 5 bases from J; junction bases left unmatched: 8. CDR3 sequence (DNA): TGTGCCAGCAGCGTGGGCCCGGCTAGCGGGGAGACCCAGTACTTC. This gives the protein CASSVGPASGETQYF. Based on the CDR3 plus reference TRBV9 and TRBJ2-5, the full variable domain is DSGVTQTPKHLITATGQRVTLRCSPRSGDLSVYWYQQSLDQGLQFLIQYYNGEERAKGNILERFSAQQFPDLHSELNLSSLELGDSALYFCASSVGPASGETQYFGPGTRLLVL.

The CDR3, as DNA: TGTGCCAGCAGTTCGATACAGGCATACAATGAGCAGTTCTTC. Protein sequence: CASSSIQAYNEQFF. The rearrangement joins TRBV27 to TRBJ2-1; a possible D gene is TRBD1 (5 bases). The length of the CDR3 is 14 residues. Germline V CDR1 and CDR2: MNHEY, SMNVEV (reference sequence). V lost 4 bases and J lost 4, with 11 bases in between.

V usage is TRBV5-6 and J usage is TRBJ1-2; possibly TRBD1 for D (6 bases). This CDR3 has 14 residues. V lost 3 bases and J lost 0, with 9 bases in between. Looked up from germline, CDR1 is SGHDT and CDR2 is YYEEEE. Written as DNA, the CDR3 is TGTGCCAGCAGCTCGACAGGTGCTAACTATGGCTACACCTTC. It specifies CASSSTGANYGYTF. Complete variable domain (other parts from reference TRBV5-6 and TRBJ1-2): DAGVTQSPTHLIKTRGQQVTLRCSPKSGHDTVSWYQQALGQGPQFIFQYYEEEERQRGNFPDRFSGHQFPNYSSELNVNALLLGDSALYLCASSSTGANYGYTFGSGTRLTVV.

The chain recombines TRBV5-1 with TRBJ2-5; 10 nucleotides align to TRBD2. Germline CDR1 SGHRS, CDR2 YFSETQ. This CDR3 spans 15 amino acids. Germline trimming cut 4 bases from V and 3 bases from J; bases unmatched to any gene: 6. The CDR3 DNA reads TGCGCCAGCAGCCCAAGGACTAGCGGAGAAGAGACCCAGTACTTC. Encoded protein: CASSPRTSGEETQYF.

This clone was found a few times. The chain carries TRBV6-5 and TRBJ2-4, with 7 positions matching TRBD1. V trimming: 6 bases; J trimming: 14 bases; junction bases outside the gene matches: 10. CDR3 length: 12 amino acids. Germline CDR1 reads MNHEY; CDR2 reads SVGAGI. CDR3 sequence (DNA): TGTGCCAGCAGCTCCACGACAGGGCAAGAGTACTTC. This translates into CASSSTTGQEYF.

In nucleotides, the CDR3 is TGTGCCAGCAGCCCGACGACAGGGCAATCGTACAATGAGCAGTTCTTC. Amino acids: CASSPTTGQSYNEQFF. The rearrangement joins TRBV4-2 to TRBJ2-1; 7 bases agree with TRBD1. Trimming took 4 bases from V and 4 from J; bases not matched to a gene: 10. The CDR3 covers 16 residues. CDR1 LGHNA and CDR2 YNFKEQ come from the germline V gene.

The rearrangement uses TRBV2 and TRBJ2-5; 12 bases fit TRBD2. The CDR3 spans 17 residues. Germline assignment: CDR1 SNHLY and CDR2 FYNNEI. J was trimmed by 5 bases and V by 6 bases; bases with no gene match: 13. The CDR3 DNA reads as TGTGCCAGCAGCGGGGGACTAGCGGGCACCATTAGGGAGACCCAGTACTTC. As protein: CASSGGLAGTIRETQYF.

The rearrangement joins TRBV28 to TRBJ1-5; D gene uncertain. Per germline, CDR1 MDHEN and CDR2 SYDVKM. This CDR3 is 14 amino acids long. V was trimmed by 10 bases and J by 0 bases, leaving 13 bases between them. In DNA form, the CDR3 reads TGTGCCACTACGAGGCTCTATAGCAATCAGCCCCAGCATTTT. Protein product: CATTRLYSNQPQHF.

The rearrangement uses TRBV5-5 and TRBJ2-1; D uncertain. V was pared by 4 bases and J by 2 bases, with 16 bases between. The CDR3 is 16 amino acids. Germline-derived CDR1 and CDR2 are SGHKS and YYEKEE (reference sequence). For the CDR3, the DNA is TGTGCCAGCAGCGCCGCGGAGTCTCCCGCCTACAATGAGCAGTTCTTC. It specifies CASSAAESPAYNEQFF.

This chain uses TRBV7-9 with TRBJ2-1, with 15 bases identical to TRBD2. V lost 5 bases and J lost 9; bases outside the gene matches: 17. CDR1 is SEHNR, CDR2 FQNEAQ, per germline (reference sequence). CDR3 length: 19 residues. CDR3: CASSPLGLAGGPSSSEQFF. The CDR3 region has the DNA TGTGCCAGCAGCCCCCTTGGACTAGCGGGAGGGCCGTCTTCTAGTGAGCAGTTCTTC.

The rearrangement uses TRBV28 and TRBJ2-1, with D possibly matching TRBD2 (5 bases). The CDR3 is 19 amino acids. From germline, CDR1 is MDHEN and CDR2 SYDVKM. V dropped 8 bases and J dropped 0 bases, with 26 bases sitting between them. CDR3 in DNA: TGTGCCAGCCGTCGGGGTCTGCGCCGGGCCCTCTTCTCCTACAATGAGCAGTTCTTC. Protein: CASRRGLRRALFSYNEQFF.

A few counts support this clone. The chain has TRBV30 and TRBJ2-7; possibly TRBD1 for D (6 bases). In germline, CDR1 is GTSNPN, CDR2 SVGIG (reference sequence). The length of the CDR3 is 12 residues. V lost 0 bases and J lost 3, with 6 bases in between. This chain's CDR3 is CAWSVQGYEQYF. The CDR3 nucleotides read TGTGCCTGGAGTGTACAGGGCTACGAGCAGTACTTC.

V is TRBV5-1 and J is TRBJ2-5; no clear D gene. V was trimmed by 3 bases and J by 1 base, leaving 7 bases between them. Germline assignment: CDR1 SGHRS and CDR2 YFSETQ. The CDR3 totals 13 residues. CDR3 sequence reads: CASSSASQETQYF. The DNA of the CDR3 is TGCGCCAGCAGCTCTGCGAGCCAAGAGACCCAGTACTTC.

The chain couples TRBV7-9 to TRBJ1-1; 9 bases line up with TRBD1. This CDR3 is 14 amino acids long. The germline CDR1 and CDR2 sequences are SEHNR and FQNEAQ (reference sequence). Unmatched junction bases numbered 6, after V lost 3 bases and J lost 7 bases. In nucleotides, the CDR3 is TGTGCCAGCAGCTTTTCCGGGACAGGGTTTGAAGCTTTCTTT. Translation gives CASSFSGTGFEAFF.

The chain uses TRBV28 and TRBJ1-2; weak D call: TRBD1 (5 bases). The CDR3 runs to 12 residues. The germline gives CDR1 MDHEN, CDR2 SYDVKM. V was shortened by 7 bases and J by 6 bases, with 12 bases between the two germline ends. The CDR3 sequence: CASISGINGYTF. DNA of the CDR3: TGTGCCAGCATTTCAGGGATTAATGGCTACACCTTC.